Listed below are T cell receptor beta chains from one sample, sequenced in a study of T cells in Graves' hyperthyroidism and ophthalmopathy. TCRdb reprocessed the multiplex PCR reads with MiXCR, giving one entry per CDR3 protein. The sample shows 500,000 to 600,000 distinct CDR3 sequences, just under 20% of them seen only once. The sequencing sample was made of blood. The receptors shown here come from a man aged 40-50 years with Graves' ophthalmopathy. Each CDR3 is given with its conserved first and last residue. The D gene is left open where the match is weak. For some rows the clone size is stated as once, few or many, or as a class when expanded; others skip it.

v_call: TRBV11-2
j_call: TRBJ2-1
clone_size: many
d_call: TRBD2
cdr3_aa: CASGYPPTGTSGSDEQFF
cdr3_nt: TGTGCCAGCGGATACCCCCCTACCGGGACTAGCGGGAGTGATGAGCAGTTCTTC

v_call: TRBV27
j_call: TRBJ2-5
clone_size: -
d_call: -
cdr3_aa: CASSLSVGGVETQYF
cdr3_nt: TGTGCCAGCAGTTTATCGGTCGGGGGTGTGGAGACCCAGTACTTC

v_call: TRBV27
j_call: TRBJ2-7
clone_size: many
d_call: -
cdr3_aa: CASSWDNSYEQYF
cdr3_nt: TGTGCCAGCAGTTGGGACAACTCCTACGAGCAGTACTTC

v_call: TRBV12-3/TRBV12-4
j_call: TRBJ2-7
clone_size: many
d_call: -
cdr3_aa: CASSFVPYEQYF
cdr3_nt: TGTGCCAGCAGTTTTGTGCCCTACGAGCAGTACTTC

v_call: TRBV19
j_call: TRBJ1-4
clone_size: -
d_call: -
cdr3_aa: CASKASQATNEKLFF
cdr3_nt: TGTGCCAGTAAAGCTTCACAGGCAACTAATGAAAAACTGTTTTTT

v_call: TRBV6-1
j_call: TRBJ2-7
clone_size: -
d_call: -
cdr3_aa: CASSEVAQGDYEQYF
cdr3_nt: TGTGCCAGCAGTGAAGTCGCACAGGGAGACTACGAGCAGTACTTC

v_call: TRBV5-1
j_call: TRBJ2-5
clone_size: once
d_call: TRBD2
cdr3_aa: CASSLELAGELQAQYF
cdr3_nt: TGCGCCAGCAGCTTGGAACTAGCGGGAGAGTTGCAGGCCCAGTACTTC

v_call: TRBV11-1
j_call: TRBJ1-6
clone_size: -
d_call: -
cdr3_aa: CASSSGVQNSPLHF
cdr3_nt: TGTGCCAGCAGCTCAGGGGTACAGAATTCACCCCTCCACTTT

v_call: TRBV3-1
j_call: TRBJ1-1
clone_size: many
d_call: -
cdr3_aa: CASNTRRDRTEAFF
cdr3_nt: TGTGCCAGCAACACAAGGAGGGATCGAACTGAAGCTTTCTTT

v_call: TRBV7-9
j_call: TRBJ2-7
clone_size: few
d_call: -
cdr3_aa: CASSLVTGFSYEQYF
cdr3_nt: TGTGCCAGCAGCTTAGTAACAGGGTTTTCCTACGAGCAGTACTTC

v_call: TRBV2
j_call: TRBJ1-2
clone_size: many
d_call: -
cdr3_aa: CASPESRGAQANYGYTF
cdr3_nt: TGTGCCAGCCCCGAAAGTAGAGGGGCTCAAGCTAACTATGGCTACACCTTC

v_call: TRBV19
j_call: TRBJ1-1
clone_size: -
d_call: -
cdr3_aa: CASKTDGSNTEAFF
cdr3_nt: TGTGCCAGTAAGACCGACGGGTCCAACACTGAAGCTTTCTTT

v_call: TRBV20-1
j_call: TRBJ1-2
clone_size: few
d_call: -
cdr3_aa: CSASFRILWANYGYTF
cdr3_nt: TGCAGTGCTAGTTTCAGGATTCTTTGGGCTAACTATGGCTACACCTTC

v_call: TRBV12-3/TRBV12-4
j_call: TRBJ2-1
clone_size: many
d_call: -
cdr3_aa: CASSLLASIEQFF
cdr3_nt: TGTGCCAGCAGTTTATTGGCTAGTATAGAGCAGTTCTTC

v_call: TRBV25-1
j_call: TRBJ1-6
clone_size: few
d_call: -
cdr3_aa: CATGALGNSPLHF
cdr3_nt: TGTGCCACCGGGGCCCTAGGGAATTCACCCCTCCACTTT

v_call: TRBV28
j_call: TRBJ1-4
clone_size: -
d_call: TRBD1
cdr3_aa: CASRRLRDRRDGKLFF
cdr3_nt: TGTGCCAGCCGCCGCCTCCGGGACAGACGGGATGGAAAACTGTTTTTT

v_call: TRBV14
j_call: TRBJ2-1
clone_size: -
d_call: TRBD2
cdr3_aa: CASSQDLRASGGRSRSYNEQFF
cdr3_nt: TGTGCCAGCAGCCAAGACCTCCGGGCTAGCGGGGGGCGGAGTCGTTCCTACAATGAGCAGTTCTTC

v_call: TRBV2
j_call: TRBJ2-2
clone_size: -
d_call: -
cdr3_aa: CASSAGILTGELFF
cdr3_nt: TGTGCCAGCAGCGCAGGGATCTTAACCGGGGAGCTGTTTTTT

v_call: TRBV20-1
j_call: TRBJ2-3
clone_size: -
d_call: TRBD2
cdr3_aa: CSAPGTSGTDTQYF
cdr3_nt: TGCAGTGCTCCCGGGACTAGCGGCACAGATACGCAGTATTTT